The 22 T cell receptor beta chains below all came from one sample that was sequenced in a study of blood T cells in healthy people across ages (dated by TCRdb to between 2015 and 2016). The library was prepared using 5' RACE. For sequencing, an Illumina HiSeq 2500 was employed. The second PCR ran for roughly 6 to 11 cycles and used a J-beta primer mix along with a sample-barcoded 5' primer. The public reads were run again by TCRdb, first through fastp at Q25 and then through MiXCR, and only productive beta chains were kept. Each entry is one CDR3 protein sequence, shown with its most common DNA and genes. The sample table shows 550,000 to 800,000 distinct CDR3 sequences, and 32% are seen once. Approximately 15% of the sample is held by the ten biggest clonotypes. Source material: blood. The receptor source for this set is a woman older than 75 in good health. Donor details come from another sample of the same person, matched by shared clones.

This clonotype was recorded many times. This chain joins TRBV20-1 and TRBJ2-7, with D uncertain. CDR1 DFQATT and CDR2 SNEGSKA come from the germline V gene (reference sequence). The V end was cut by 0 bases, the J end by 3 bases, with 18 bases between. The CDR3 loop spans 16 amino acids. CDR3 DNA sequence: TGCAGTGCTAGAGACCGGTCTGGGCGAAGATTCTACGAGCAGTACTTC. Its protein product is CSARDRSGRRFYEQYF.

The rearrangement uses TRBV7-9 and TRBJ2-5; 7 nucleotides agree with TRBD2. The ends lost 7 bases at V and 13 bases at J; junction bases unmatched: 21. The CDR3 length is 15 residues. Germline CDR1 and CDR2: SEHNR and FQNEAQ (reference sequence). The CDR3 here is CASNPSGSSYNERYF. The CDR3 nucleotides are TGTGCCAGCAATCCTAGCGGAAGCTCCTACAATGAGCGGTACTTC. The full variable domain, rest sourced from reference TRBV7-9 and TRBJ2-5, is DTGVSQNPRHKITKRGQNVTFRCDPISEHNRLYWYRQTLGQGPEFLTYFQNEAQLEKSRLLSDRFSAERPKGSFSTLEIQRTEQGDSAMYLCASNPSGSSYNERYFGPGTRLLVL.

This clonotype occurred many times. The chain joins TRBV4-3 to TRBJ2-3; a weak D match, TRBD2 (7 bases). The V gene lost 0 bases and the J gene lost 2 bases, with 15 bases spanning the gap. Germline CDR1 and CDR2: LGHNA and YSLEER. This CDR3 is 17 amino acids long. This chain's CDR3 is CASSQDQAGALTDTQYF. CDR3 nucleotide sequence: TGCGCCAGCAGCCAAGATCAGGCGGGGGCCCTCACAGATACGCAGTATTTT.

The table lists this clonotype with many counts. This sequence joins TRBV2 and TRBJ2-5; 10 nucleotides agree with TRBD1. The CDR3 is made up of 13 amino acids. V dropped 4 bases and J dropped 5; count of bases not matched to a gene: 1. Per the germline V gene, CDR1 is SNHLY and CDR2 is FYNNEI. The DNA for the CDR3 is TGTGCCAGCAGTGGGACAGGGGGGGAGACCCAGTACTTC. It is translated as CASSGTGGETQYF.

V is TRBV9 and J is TRBJ1-2; 9 nucleotides agree with TRBD1. Germline CDR1 and CDR2: SGDLS and YYNGEE. The junction had 11 bases not matched to a gene; V was cut back by 2 bases and J by 6 bases. The CDR3 sequence is 16 residues long. CDR3 coding DNA: TGTGCCAGCAGCGTGAGAAGGGACAGGGTTTCTGATGGCTACACCTTC. It is translated as CASSVRRDRVSDGYTF.

The genes are TRBV19 and TRBJ1-1; no clear D. The CDR3 runs to 13 residues. Germline values: CDR1 LNHDA, CDR2 SQIVND (reference sequence). V gave up 7 bases and J gave up 0 bases, with 9 bases separating them. CDR3 sequence reads: CASTRVLNTEAFF. The CDR3 nucleotides read TGTGCCAGTACACGGGTCCTGAACACTGAAGCTTTCTTT.

This clonotype has a count of ten or more. The V and J genes are TRBV28 and TRBJ1-5; D gene uncertain. This CDR3 has 13 amino acids. Germline V lookup: CDR1 MDHEN, CDR2 SYDVKM. Trimming stripped 5 bases from V and 0 bases from J, with 5 bases between. The CDR3 loop is CASSRTSNQPQHF. The CDR3 DNA sequence: TGTGCCAGCAGTCGGACTAGCAATCAGCCCCAGCATTTT.

The sample holds many counts of this clonotype. The V gene is TRBV20-1, the J gene TRBJ2-3; D is possibly TRBD2 (5 bases). The CDR3 covers 15 residues. V lost 2 bases and J 2 bases, leaving 14 bases between the germline ends. Looked up from germline, CDR1 is DFQATT and CDR2 is SNEGSKA (reference sequence). For the CDR3, the DNA is TGCAGTGCTAGAAACCAGCGGTCCTCCACAGATACGCAGTATTTT. Its translation: CSARNQRSSTDTQYF.

This clonotype showed up many times. The J gene is TRBJ1-1, the V gene TRBV20-1, with D possibly TRBD1 on 6 matching bases. Germline assignment: CDR1 DFQATT and CDR2 SNEGSKA (reference sequence). Trimming stripped 2 bases from V and 2 bases from J, with 12 bases between. There are 14 residues in the CDR3. This CDR3 is CSARRLRGNTEAFF. The CDR3 DNA follows: TGCAGTGCTAGAAGACTCAGGGGCAACACTGAAGCTTTCTTT.

Notes on this clonotype: A read error may account for a junction end that differs from germline. The chain has TRBV14 and TRBJ2-3; the match to TRBD2 covers 7 bases. From germline, CDR1 is SGHDN and CDR2 FVKESK. The CDR3 consists of 16 residues. CDR3 DNA: TGTGCCAGCAGCCAAGGACGAGGGAGGGGCACAGATACGCGGTATTTT. Translation gives CASSQGRGRGTDTRYF.

V usage is TRBV9 and J usage is TRBJ1-1; tentative D call: TRBD1 (5 bases). Germline V gives CDR1 SGDLS, CDR2 YYNGEE. The ends were cut back, 0 bases at V and 3 bases at J, with 15 bases in the middle. This CDR3 contains 16 residues. Here the CDR3 DNA reads TGTGCCAGCAGCGTAGATGGGGGAGGGCGAGACACTGAAGCTTTCTTT. Amino acid sequence: CASSVDGGGRDTEAFF.

This clonotype was seen ten or more times. This chain connects TRBV11-2 to TRBJ2-5; weak D call: TRBD1 (5 bases). The ends were cut back, 5 bases at V and 2 bases at J, with 12 bases in the middle. The CDR3 is made up of 14 amino acids. Germline V CDR1 and CDR2: SGHAT, FQNNGV. The DNA of the CDR3 is TGTGCCAGCAGCCTCGGACACCGACAAGAGACCCAGTACTTC. Translating gives CASSLGHRQETQYF. Combining the CDR3 with reference TRBV11-2 and TRBJ2-5 gives the whole variable domain EAGVAQSPRYKIIEKRQSVAFWCNPISGHATLYWYQQILGQGPKLLIQFQNNGVVDDSQLPKDRFSAERLKGVDSTLKIQPAKLEDSAVYLCASSLGHRQETQYFGPGTRLLVL.

The table lists this clonotype with many counts. V gene TRBV9 combines with J gene TRBJ1-1, with D uncertain. The V gene's germline CDR1 is SGDLS and CDR2 YYNGEE. CDR3 length equals 13 residues. V was cut by 0 bases and J by 7 bases, with 10 bases left in between. The CDR3 region is CASSVELGDEAFF. The CDR3 DNA is TGTGCCAGCAGCGTAGAGTTAGGAGATGAAGCTTTCTTT.

This clonotype was detected many times. The chain joins TRBV20-1 to TRBJ1-1, with D unclear. V was shortened by 3 bases and J by 1 base, with 6 bases between the two germline ends. This CDR3 spans 12 amino acids. The germline V gene has CDR1 DFQATT and CDR2 SNEGSKA (reference sequence). The chain's CDR3 is CSASAENTEAFF. For the CDR3, the DNA is TGCAGTGCTAGTGCGGAGAACACTGAAGCTTTCTTT.

The rearrangement joins TRBV11-2 to TRBJ1-1, with 7 bases that match TRBD1. Germline V gene sequence: CDR1 SGHAT, CDR2 FQNNGV. The CDR3 totals 15 residues. Losses at the gene ends were 3 bases for V and 1 base for J; bases not matched to a gene: 5. The CDR3 coding sequence is TGTGCCAGCAGCTTCACGGACAGGAAGAACACTGAAGCTTTCTTT. Translating it yields CASSFTDRKNTEAFF.

This clonotype was seen more than once but under ten times. This sequence joins TRBV6-1 and TRBJ2-2; D is unclear. Germline CDR1 MNHNS, CDR2 SASEGT. The CDR3 has 13 residues. The ends were cut back, 4 bases at V and 3 bases at J, with 6 bases in the middle. CDR3 bases: TGTGCCAGCAGTGGACATGACACCGGGGAGCTGTTTTTT. As protein: CASSGHDTGELFF.

The chain has TRBV6-5 and TRBJ2-1; TRBD2 matches at 10 bases. The ends lost 0 bases at V and 4 bases at J; junction bases unmatched: 3. Germline V gives CDR1 MNHEY, CDR2 SVGAGI. CDR3 length: 16 residues. CDR3 sequence (DNA): TGTGCCAGCAGTTACTCGGGGACTAGCGAATACAATGAGCAGTTCTTC. Residues: CASSYSGTSEYNEQFF.

This clonotype was picked up one time. The rearrangement uses TRBV29-1 and TRBJ2-2; D unresolved. Germline values: CDR1 SQVTM, CDR2 ANQGSEA. V lost 4 bases, J lost 0 bases, and 9 bases lay in between. The CDR3 spans 14 residues. This chain's CDR3 is CSVANVANTGELFF. CDR3 DNA: TGCAGCGTTGCCAACGTAGCGAACACCGGGGAGCTGTTTTTT.

This clonotype showed up many times. This rearrangement joins TRBV28 to TRBJ2-3, with 7 bases fitting TRBD2. The CDR3 contains 15 residues. Germline-derived CDR1 and CDR2 are MDHEN and SYDVKM. With V trimmed by 3 bases and J by 0 bases, 3 bases remained unmatched. DNA for the CDR3: TGTGCCAGCAGTTTTGCGGGACTAAGCACAGATACGCAGTATTTT. It is translated as CASSFAGLSTDTQYF. The full variable domain, in which reference TRBV28 and TRBJ2-3 provide the parts outside the CDR3, is DVKVTQSSRYLVKRTGEKVFLECVQDMDHENMFWYRQDPGLGLRLIYFSYDVKMKEKGDIPEGYSVSREKKERFSLILESASTNQTSMYLCASSFAGLSTDTQYFGPGTRLTVL.

Many counts were recorded for this clonotype. This chain joins TRBV19 and TRBJ2-5; D is unresolved. The germline V and J ends were trimmed by 0 bases and 5 bases, with 7 bases remaining between them. CDR3 size: 13 residues. Germline V lookup: CDR1 LNHDA, CDR2 SQIVND (reference sequence). The CDR3 DNA reads TGTGCCAGTAGTATAGATCAGTCGGAGACCCAGTACTTC. Protein product: CASSIDQSETQYF.

As concerns this clonotype: With a much larger clone just one base away, this may be a read error. The conserved final phenylalanine or tryptophan is absent from the CDR3, which likely points to a read error. The rearrangement joins TRBV10-3 to TRBJ1-4; 10 bases align to TRBD1. Looked up from germline, CDR1 is ENHRY and CDR2 is SYGVKD. V gave up 5 bases and J gave up 8 bases; unmatched junction bases: 5. The CDR3 contains 14 residues. The CDR3 loop is CAISRDRGDEKLFL. CDR3 coding DNA: TGTGCCATCAGTAGGGACAGGGGAGACGAAAAACTGTTTTTG.

This clonotype was seen at least ten times. CDR3 in amino acids: CASSPPHSRGANVLTF. In nucleotides, the CDR3 is TGTGCCAGCAGTCCACCTCATAGTCGTGGGGCCAACGTCCTGACTTTC. The rearrangement links TRBV6-6 to TRBJ2-6; D not resolved. Germline assignment: CDR1 MNHNY and CDR2 SVGAGI (reference sequence). This CDR3 region has 16 residues. Between the trimmed V and J ends, which lost 5 bases and 3 bases, there was a span of 14 bases.